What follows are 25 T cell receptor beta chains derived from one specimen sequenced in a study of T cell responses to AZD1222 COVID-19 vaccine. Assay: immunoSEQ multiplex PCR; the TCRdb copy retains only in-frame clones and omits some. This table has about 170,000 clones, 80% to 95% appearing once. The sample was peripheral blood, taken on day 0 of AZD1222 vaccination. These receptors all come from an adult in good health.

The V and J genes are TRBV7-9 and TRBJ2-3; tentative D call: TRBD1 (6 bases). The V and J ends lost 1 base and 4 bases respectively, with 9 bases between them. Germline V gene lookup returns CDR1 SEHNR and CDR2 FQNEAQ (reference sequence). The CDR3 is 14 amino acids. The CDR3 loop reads CASSLVKGADTQYF. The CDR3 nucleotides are TGTGCCAGCAGCTTAGTTAAGGGGGCAGATACGCAGTATTTT.

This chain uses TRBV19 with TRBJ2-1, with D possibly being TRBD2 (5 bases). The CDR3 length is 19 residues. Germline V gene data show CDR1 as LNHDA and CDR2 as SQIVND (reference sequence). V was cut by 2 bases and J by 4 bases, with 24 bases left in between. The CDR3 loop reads CASSIFGRRGALFYNEQFF. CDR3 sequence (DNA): TGTGCCAGTAGTATATTCGGCCGCCGGGGTGCCCTCTTTTACAATGAGCAGTTCTTC.

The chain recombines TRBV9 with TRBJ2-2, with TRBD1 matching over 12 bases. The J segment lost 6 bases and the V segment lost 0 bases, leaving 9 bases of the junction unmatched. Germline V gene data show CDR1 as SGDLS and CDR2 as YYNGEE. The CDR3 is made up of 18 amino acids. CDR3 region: CASSVEGRGTGGPGELFF. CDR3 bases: TGTGCCAGCAGCGTAGAAGGAAGAGGGACAGGGGGCCCCGGGGAGCTGTTTTTT.

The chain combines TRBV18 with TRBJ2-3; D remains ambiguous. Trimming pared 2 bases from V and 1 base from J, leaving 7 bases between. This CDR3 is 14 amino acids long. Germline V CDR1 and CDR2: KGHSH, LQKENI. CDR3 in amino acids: CASSPIDGTDTQYF. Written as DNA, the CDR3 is TGTGCCAGCTCACCAATTGACGGCACAGATACGCAGTATTTT.

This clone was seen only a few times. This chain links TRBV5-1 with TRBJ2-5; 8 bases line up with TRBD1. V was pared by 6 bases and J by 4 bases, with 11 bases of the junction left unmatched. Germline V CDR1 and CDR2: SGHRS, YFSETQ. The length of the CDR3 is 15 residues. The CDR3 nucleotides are TGCGCCAGCACACCTCGGGCAGGGGGCCTAGAGACCCAGTACTTC. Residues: CASTPRAGGLETQYF.

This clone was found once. CDR3 loop: CASSLGLAGGPGNTQYF. CDR3 coding DNA: TGTGCCAGCAGCTTAGGCCTAGCGGGGGGGCCGGGGAATACGCAGTATTTT. V is TRBV7-2 and J is TRBJ2-3, with 12 bases fitting TRBD2. Trimming at V came to 1 base and at J to 7 bases, leaving 9 bases not matched to a gene. Germline V gene sequence: CDR1 SGHTA, CDR2 FQGNSA. The CDR3 extends over 17 amino acids.

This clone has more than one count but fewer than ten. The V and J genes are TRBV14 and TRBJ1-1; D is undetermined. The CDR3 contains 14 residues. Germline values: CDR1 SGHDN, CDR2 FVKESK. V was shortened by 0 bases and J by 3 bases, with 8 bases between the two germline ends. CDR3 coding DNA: TGTGCCAGCAGCCAAGAGAGCTACTACACTGAAGCTTTCTTT. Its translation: CASSQESYYTEAFF.

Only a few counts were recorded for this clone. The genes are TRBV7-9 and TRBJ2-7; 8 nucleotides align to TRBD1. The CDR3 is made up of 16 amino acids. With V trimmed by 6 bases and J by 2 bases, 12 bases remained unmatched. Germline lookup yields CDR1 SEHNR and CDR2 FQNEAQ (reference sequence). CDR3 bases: TGTGCCAGCAGTAGATATCTGGACAGGGTCCCCTACGAGCAGTACTTC. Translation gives CASSRYLDRVPYEQYF.

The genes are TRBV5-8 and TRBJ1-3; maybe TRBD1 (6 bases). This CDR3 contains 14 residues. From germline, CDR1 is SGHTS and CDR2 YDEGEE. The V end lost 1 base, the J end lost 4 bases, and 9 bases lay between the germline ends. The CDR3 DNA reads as TGTGCCAGCAGCTTGCTCGGACAGGGAAACACCATATATTTT. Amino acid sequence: CASSLLGQGNTIYF.

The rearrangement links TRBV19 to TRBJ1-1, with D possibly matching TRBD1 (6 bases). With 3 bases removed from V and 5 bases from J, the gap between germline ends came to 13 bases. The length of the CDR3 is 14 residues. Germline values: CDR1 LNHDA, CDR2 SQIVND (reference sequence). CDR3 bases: TGTGCCAGTAGTATTTTACAGGGCGGAACTGAAGCTTTCTTT. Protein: CASSILQGGTEAFF.

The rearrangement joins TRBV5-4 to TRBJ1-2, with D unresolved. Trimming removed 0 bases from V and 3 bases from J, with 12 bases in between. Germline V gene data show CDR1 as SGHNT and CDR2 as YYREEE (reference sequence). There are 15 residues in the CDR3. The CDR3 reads CASSLVPGGDYGYTF. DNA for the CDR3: TGTGCCAGCAGCTTGGTTCCAGGAGGTGACTATGGCTACACCTTC. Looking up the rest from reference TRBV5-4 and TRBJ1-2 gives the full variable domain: ETGVTQSPTHLIKTRGQQVTLRCSSQSGHNTVSWYQQALGQGPQFIFQYYREEENGRGNFPPRFSGLQFPNYSSELNVNALELDDSALYLCASSLVPGGDYGYTFGSGTRLTVV.

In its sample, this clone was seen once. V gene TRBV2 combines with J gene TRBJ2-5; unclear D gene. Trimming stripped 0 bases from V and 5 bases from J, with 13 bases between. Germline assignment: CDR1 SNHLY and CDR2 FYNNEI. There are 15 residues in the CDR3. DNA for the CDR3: TGTGCCAGCAGTGAAGCAGTAGGGTCAGGTGAGACCCAGTACTTC. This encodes CASSEAVGSGETQYF.

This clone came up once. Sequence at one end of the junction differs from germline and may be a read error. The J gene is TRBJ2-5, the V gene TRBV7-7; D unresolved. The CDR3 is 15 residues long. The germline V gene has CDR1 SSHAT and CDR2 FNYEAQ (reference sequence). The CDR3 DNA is TGTGCTAGCAGCTTAGGCGTCGGGCGACAAGAGACCCAGTACTTC. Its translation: CASSLGVGRQETQYF.

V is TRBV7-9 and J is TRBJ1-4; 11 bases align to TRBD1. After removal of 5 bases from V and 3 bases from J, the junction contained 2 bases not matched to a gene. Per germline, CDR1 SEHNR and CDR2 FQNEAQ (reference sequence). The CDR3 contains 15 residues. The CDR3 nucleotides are TGTGCCAGCAGCATGGGACAGGGGGCTAATGAAAAACTGTTTTTT. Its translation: CASSMGQGANEKLFF.

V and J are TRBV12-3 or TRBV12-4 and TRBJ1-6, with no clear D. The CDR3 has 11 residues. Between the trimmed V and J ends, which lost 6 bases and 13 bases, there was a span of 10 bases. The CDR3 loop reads CASSESGPLHF. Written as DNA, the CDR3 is TGTGCCAGCAGCGAGTCCGGTCCCCTCCACTTT.

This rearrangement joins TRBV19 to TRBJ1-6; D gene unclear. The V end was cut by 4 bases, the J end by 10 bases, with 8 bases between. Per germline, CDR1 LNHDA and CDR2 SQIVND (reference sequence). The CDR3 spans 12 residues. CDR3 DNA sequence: TGTGCCAGTAGTAGGGATCGCTCACCCCTCCACTTT. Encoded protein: CASSRDRSPLHF.

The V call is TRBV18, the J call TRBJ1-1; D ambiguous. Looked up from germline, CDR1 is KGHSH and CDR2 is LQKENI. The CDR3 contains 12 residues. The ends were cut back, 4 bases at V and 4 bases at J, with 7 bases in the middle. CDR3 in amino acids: CASSRGGTEAFF. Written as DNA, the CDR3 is TGTGCCAGCTCACGGGGAGGCACTGAAGCTTTCTTT.

CDR3 DNA: TGTGCCAGCAGTTCCAACAGGGCCACGTCGCTGCAGCCCCAGCATTTT. Translation gives CASSSNRATSLQPQHF. The gene calls are TRBV6-2 or TRBV6-3 and TRBJ1-5; D is perhaps TRBD1 (6 bases). Germline V lookup: CDR1 MNHEY, CDR2 SVGEGT. Trimming shortened V by 4 bases and J by 7 bases, and 20 bases separated the two germline ends. The CDR3 sequence is 16 residues long.

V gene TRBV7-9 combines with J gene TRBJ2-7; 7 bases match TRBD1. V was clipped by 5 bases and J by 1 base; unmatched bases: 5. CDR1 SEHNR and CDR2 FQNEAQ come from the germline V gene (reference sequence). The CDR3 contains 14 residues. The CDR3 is CASSIDRASYEQYF. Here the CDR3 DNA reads TGTGCCAGCAGCATTGACAGGGCGTCCTACGAGCAGTACTTC.

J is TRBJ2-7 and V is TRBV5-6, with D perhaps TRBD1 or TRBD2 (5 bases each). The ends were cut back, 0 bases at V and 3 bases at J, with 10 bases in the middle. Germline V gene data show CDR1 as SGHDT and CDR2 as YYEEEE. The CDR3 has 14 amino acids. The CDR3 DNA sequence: TGTGCCAGCAGCTTGGTGTCAGGGAGCTACGAGCAGTACTTC. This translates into CASSLVSGSYEQYF.

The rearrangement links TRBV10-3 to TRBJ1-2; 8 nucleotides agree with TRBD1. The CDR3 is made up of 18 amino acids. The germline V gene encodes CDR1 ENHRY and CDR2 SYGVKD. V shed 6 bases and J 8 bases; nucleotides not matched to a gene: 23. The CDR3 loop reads CAISFQIPPRGPQGGYTF. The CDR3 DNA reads TGTGCCATCAGCTTCCAAATCCCGCCCAGGGGGCCTCAAGGGGGCTACACCTTC.

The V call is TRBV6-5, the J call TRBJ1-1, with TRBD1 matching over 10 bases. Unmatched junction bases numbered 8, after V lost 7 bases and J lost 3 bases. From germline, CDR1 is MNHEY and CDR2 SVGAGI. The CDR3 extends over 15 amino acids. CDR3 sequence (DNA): TGTGCCAGCATTCGGACAGGGGGACTCGACACTGAAGCTTTCTTT. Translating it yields CASIRTGGLDTEAFF.

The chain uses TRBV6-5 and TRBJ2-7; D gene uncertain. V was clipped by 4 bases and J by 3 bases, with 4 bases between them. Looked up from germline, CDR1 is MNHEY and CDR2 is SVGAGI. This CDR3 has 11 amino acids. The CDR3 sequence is CASSSNYEQYF. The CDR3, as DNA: TGTGCCAGCAGTTCCAACTACGAGCAGTACTTC.

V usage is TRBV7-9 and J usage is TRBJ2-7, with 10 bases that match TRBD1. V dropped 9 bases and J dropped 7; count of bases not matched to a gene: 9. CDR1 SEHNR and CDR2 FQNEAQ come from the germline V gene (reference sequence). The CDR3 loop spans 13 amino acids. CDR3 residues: CASKPGQGWEQYF. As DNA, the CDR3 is TGTGCCAGTAAACCGGGACAGGGGTGGGAGCAGTACTTC.

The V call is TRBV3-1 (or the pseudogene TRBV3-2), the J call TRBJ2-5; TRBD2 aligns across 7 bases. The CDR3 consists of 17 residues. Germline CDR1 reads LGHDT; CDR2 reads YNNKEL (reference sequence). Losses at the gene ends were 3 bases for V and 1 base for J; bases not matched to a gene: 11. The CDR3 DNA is TGTGCCAGCAGCCAGCCCGGGGGACTAAAGCTCCAAGAGACCCAGTACTTC. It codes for CASSQPGGLKLQETQYF.